The 11 T cell receptor beta chains given below trace back to one sample, sequenced in a study of spatial heterogeneity in lung cancer. TCRdb re-derived calls from the 5' RACE reads in MiXCR, one entry per CDR3 protein. This sample has more than 45,000 distinct CDR3 sequences, with approximately 5% found just once. As to time point: sample taken at primary tumor resection. This material consisted of PBMCs, taken at surgery. The origin of the receptors is a male donor with early-stage non-small cell lung cancer.

The V call is TRBV18, the J call TRBJ2-3, with D possibly being TRBD1 (6 bases). The ends were cut back, 2 bases at V and 9 bases at J, with 15 bases in the middle. The V gene's germline CDR1 is KGHSH and CDR2 LQKENI. This CDR3 has 14 residues. In nucleotides, the CDR3 is TGTGCCAGCTCACCATCTAACGCAGGGGAGACGCAGTATTTT. It encodes CASSPSNAGETQYF.

This clonotype has a count of ten or more. V usage is TRBV3-1 and J usage is TRBJ2-7; D gene unclear. CDR1 is LGHDT, CDR2 YNNKEL, per germline (reference sequence). The germline V and J ends were trimmed by 0 bases and 3 bases, with 9 bases remaining between them. The CDR3 totals 14 residues. In nucleotides, the CDR3 is TGTGCCAGCAGCCAAGATGGGTCAGTCTACGAGCAGTACTTC. This encodes CASSQDGSVYEQYF.

The V call is TRBV2, the J call TRBJ2-1; 11 nucleotides match TRBD2. Germline lookup yields CDR1 SNHLY and CDR2 FYNNEI. This CDR3 is built from 14 residues. Trimming removed 7 bases from V and 2 bases from J; junction bases left unmatched: 1. CDR3 residues: CASMGLAAYNEQFF. CDR3 bases: TGTGCCAGCATGGGACTAGCGGCCTACAATGAGCAGTTCTTC.

This clonotype was recorded many times. The V call is TRBV6-1, the J call TRBJ1-1; TRBD1 matches at 7 bases. Germline V lookup: CDR1 MNHNS, CDR2 SASEGT. J was trimmed by 1 base and V by 8 bases; bases with no gene match: 1. The CDR3 has 12 amino acids. Here the CDR3 reads CASGTANTEAFF. DNA of the CDR3: TGTGCCAGCGGGACAGCGAACACTGAAGCTTTCTTT.

This clonotype was seen many times. The V call is TRBV5-6, the J call TRBJ2-7; 10 bases map to TRBD1. In germline, CDR1 is SGHDT, CDR2 YYEEEE. Trimming at V came to 4 bases and at J to 6 bases, leaving 16 bases not matched to a gene. The CDR3 covers 17 residues. CDR3 coding DNA: TGTGCCAGCAGCCTGTCGGTGGGGACAGGGGCGAGTCGCGAGCAGTACTTC. This translates into CASSLSVGTGASREQYF.

This clonotype has ten or more counts. The genes are TRBV9 and TRBJ2-3; D gene ambiguous. V was cut by 4 bases and J by 2 bases, with 14 bases left in between. CDR1 is SGDLS and CDR2 is YYNGEE in the germline V gene. The CDR3 sequence is 15 residues long. CDR3 sequence: CASSLGPADTDTQYF. The CDR3 DNA reads TGTGCCAGCAGCCTCGGTCCTGCCGACACAGATACGCAGTATTTT.

The sample holds many counts of this clonotype. The V and J genes are TRBV24-1 and TRBJ2-5, with TRBD1 matching 9 bases. Germline loops: CDR1 KGHDR, CDR2 SFDVKD. There are 12 residues in the CDR3. Trimming removed 9 bases from V and 5 bases from J; junction bases left unmatched: 3. CDR3 sequence: CATRGQGETQYF. The CDR3 coding sequence is TGTGCCACCCGCGGACAGGGGGAGACCCAGTACTTC.

This clonotype was observed at least ten times. The rearrangement uses TRBV12-3 or TRBV12-4 and TRBJ1-4; D unresolved. This CDR3 is 15 amino acids long. V shed 6 bases and J shed 7 bases, with 18 bases lying between them. This chain's CDR3 is CASRPPGAVREKLFF. The DNA for the CDR3 is TGTGCCAGCAGGCCGCCCGGAGCAGTCCGTGAAAAACTGTTTTTT.

This clonotype was seen repeatedly, ten times or more. This chain links TRBV5-1 with TRBJ2-3; 12 nucleotides line up with TRBD2. CDR3 length equals 14 residues. J gave up 3 bases and V 6 bases, and 2 bases lay outside the gene matches. Germline V gene data show CDR1 as SGHRS and CDR2 as YFSETQ. The CDR3 nucleotides are TGCGCCAGCAAGACTAGCGGGAGTACAGATACGCAGTATTTT. This translates into CASKTSGSTDTQYF.

This clonotype was recorded many times. The rearrangement joins TRBV3-1 to TRBJ2-5; 11 bases line up with TRBD2. Germline V gene lookup returns CDR1 LGHDT and CDR2 YNNKEL (reference sequence). The CDR3 runs 16 residues. The V segment lost 0 bases and the J segment 2 bases; nucleotides outside the gene matches: 2. The CDR3 region has the DNA TGTGCCAGCAGCCAAGACACTAGCGGGGGACAAGAGACCCAGTACTTC. Translated, it gives CASSQDTSGGQETQYF.

This clonotype was found many times. The CDR3 protein is CATSSLAGGYNEQFF. DNA of the CDR3: TGTGCCACCAGCAGCTTAGCGGGAGGGTACAATGAGCAGTTCTTC. The chain recombines TRBV15 with TRBJ2-1; 11 bases align to TRBD2. CDR1 is LNHNV and CDR2 is YYDKDF in the germline V gene (reference sequence). The CDR3 is made up of 15 amino acids. With V trimmed by 3 bases and J by 4 bases, 2 bases remained unmatched.